This T cell receptor beta chain was sequenced in a study of cytomegalovirus exposure and HLA in healthy donors. General study results and limits: Immune exposure information comprised only CMV serostatus. A later analysis found TCR association rates differed by HLA locus, highest for DRB1 and lowest for HLA-C. What a later analysis showed was that several of the most significant clusters appeared linked to common viral pathogens.

Concerning this clone itself: The antigen remains undetermined.

With 60 Vbeta and 13 Jbeta primers, the PCR was carried out. The protocol was immunoSEQ multiplex PCR, while the TCRdb copy is restricted to in-frame clones and leaves out a portion. The sample lists fewer than 150,000 clones, approximately 80% occurring once. Germline CDR1 is SGHRS and CDR2 is YFSETQ. This CDR3 spans 14 amino acids. V lost 0 bases to trimming and J lost 4 bases, with 10 bases between them. Material: PBMCs. The origin of this receptor is a woman between 45 and 60 years old in good health and CMV-seronegative. This chain connects TRBV5-1 to TRBJ1-2, with D maybe TRBD1 (5 bases). The CDR3 region has the DNA TGCGCCAGCAGCTTGGAATTGGGGGGCTATGGCTACACCTTC. It codes for CASSLELGGYGYTF.